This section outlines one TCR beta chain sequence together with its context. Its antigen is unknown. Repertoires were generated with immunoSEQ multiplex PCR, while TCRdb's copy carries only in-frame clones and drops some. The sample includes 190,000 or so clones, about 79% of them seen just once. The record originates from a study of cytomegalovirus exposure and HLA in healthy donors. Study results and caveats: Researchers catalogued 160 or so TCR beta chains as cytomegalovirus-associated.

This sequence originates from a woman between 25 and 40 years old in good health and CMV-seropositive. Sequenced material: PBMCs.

CDR3 sequence reads: CATEGVSYTEAFF. The CDR3 coding sequence is TGTGCCACCGAAGGGGTGTCGTACACTGAAGCTTTCTTT. The V gene is TRBV5-8, the J gene TRBJ1-1, with a possible D match to TRBD1 (5 bases). Per the germline V gene, CDR1 is SGHTS and CDR2 is YDEGEE. The CDR3 is 13 amino acids. The ends were cut back, 9 bases at V and 3 bases at J, with 15 bases in the middle.